This T cell receptor beta chain comes out of a study of blood T cell repertoires in COVID-19. Whole-study context: The origin of the acute and convalescent COVID-19 samples was the United States, Italy and Spain. Nucleic acid was either cDNA or gDNA, and it came from T cells, B-cell-depleted T cells, or PBMCs.

Source study methods: Estimates of nucleated cell counts were drawn from the amplification of reference gene primers. The assay was immunoSEQ multiplex PCR, and TCRdb's table has in-frame clones only and misses some. V and J calls and clone size are given by that table; D and trimming were obtained from the DNA. In the table there are roughly 230,000 clones, about 83% of which are singletons. The CDR3 contains 16 residues. The germline CDR1 and CDR2 sequences are SGHKS and YYEKEE (reference sequence). Losses at the gene ends were 0 bases for V and 1 base for J; bases not matched to a gene: 3. The sequenced sample was peripheral blood. The chain has TRBV5-5 and TRBJ2-2, with 7 nucleotides matching TRBD2. This sequence originates from a human donor in a cohort sampled during active COVID-19. CDR3 sequence (DNA): TGTGCCAGCAGCTTGGTTCTAGCGGTGAACACCGGGGAGCTGTTTTTT. The encoded protein is CASSLVLAVNTGELFF.